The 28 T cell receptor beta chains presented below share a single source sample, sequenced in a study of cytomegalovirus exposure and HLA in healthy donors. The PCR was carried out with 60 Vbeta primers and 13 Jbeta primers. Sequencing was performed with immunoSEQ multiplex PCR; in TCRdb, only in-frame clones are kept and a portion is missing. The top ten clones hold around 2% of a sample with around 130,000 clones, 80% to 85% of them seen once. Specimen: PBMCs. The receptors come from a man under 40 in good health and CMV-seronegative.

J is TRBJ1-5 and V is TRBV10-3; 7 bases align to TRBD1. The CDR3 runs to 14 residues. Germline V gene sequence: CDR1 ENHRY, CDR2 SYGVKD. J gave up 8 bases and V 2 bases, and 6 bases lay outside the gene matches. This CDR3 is CAISETGAPEPQHF. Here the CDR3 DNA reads TGTGCCATCAGTGAGACAGGGGCCCCTGAGCCCCAGCATTTT.

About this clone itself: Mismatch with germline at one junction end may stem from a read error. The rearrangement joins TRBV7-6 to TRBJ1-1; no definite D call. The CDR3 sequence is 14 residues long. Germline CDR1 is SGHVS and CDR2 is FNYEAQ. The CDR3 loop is CASSLDTLNIEAFF. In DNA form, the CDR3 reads TGTGCCAGCAGCTTAGATACGTTGAACATTGAAGCTTTCTTT.

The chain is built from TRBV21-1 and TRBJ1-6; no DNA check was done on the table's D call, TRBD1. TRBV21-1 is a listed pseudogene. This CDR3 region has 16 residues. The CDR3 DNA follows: TGTGCCAGCAGCAAAGGGGGCCCGGCAGCCCCAAGTCCCCTCCACTTT. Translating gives CASSKGGPAAPSPLHF.

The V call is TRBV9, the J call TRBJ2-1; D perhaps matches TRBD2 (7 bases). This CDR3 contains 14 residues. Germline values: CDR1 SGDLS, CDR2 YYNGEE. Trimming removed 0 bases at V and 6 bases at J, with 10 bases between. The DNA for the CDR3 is TGTGCCAGCAGCGTAGTAGGGGGGGCCAATGAGCAGTTCTTC. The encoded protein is CASSVVGGANEQFF.

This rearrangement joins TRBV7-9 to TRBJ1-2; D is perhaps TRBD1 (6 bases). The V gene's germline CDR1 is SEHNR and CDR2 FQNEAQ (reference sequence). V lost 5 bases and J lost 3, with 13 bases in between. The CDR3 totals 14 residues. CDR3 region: CASSPGAGDYGYTF. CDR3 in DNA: TGTGCCAGCAGCCCCGGTGCAGGGGACTATGGCTACACCTTC.

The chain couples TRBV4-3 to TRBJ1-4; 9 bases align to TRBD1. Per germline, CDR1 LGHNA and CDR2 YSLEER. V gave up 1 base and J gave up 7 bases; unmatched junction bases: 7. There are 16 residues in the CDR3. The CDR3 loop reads CASSQGTGTGSEKLFF. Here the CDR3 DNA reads TGCGCCAGCAGCCAAGGCACCGGGACAGGGAGTGAAAAACTGTTTTTT.

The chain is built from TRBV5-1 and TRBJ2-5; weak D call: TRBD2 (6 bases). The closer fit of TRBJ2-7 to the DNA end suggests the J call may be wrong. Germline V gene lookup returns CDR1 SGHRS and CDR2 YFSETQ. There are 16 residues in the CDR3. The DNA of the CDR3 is TGCGCCAGCAGCTTGGGGGGGACTCTCATCCCCTACGAGCAGTACTTC. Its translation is CASSLGGTLIPYEQYF.

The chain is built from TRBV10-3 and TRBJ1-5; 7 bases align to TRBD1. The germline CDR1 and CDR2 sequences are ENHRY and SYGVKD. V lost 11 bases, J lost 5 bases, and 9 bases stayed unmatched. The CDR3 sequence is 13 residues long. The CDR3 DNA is TGTGCCGGCAGACAGGGTGAAGATCAGCCCCAGCATTTT. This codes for CAGRQGEDQPQHF.

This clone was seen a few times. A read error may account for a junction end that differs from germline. The CDR3 sequence is CASSEARGPTF. Here the CDR3 DNA reads TGTGCCAGCAGTGAAGCAAGGGGCCCGACCTTT. V gene TRBV2 combines with J gene TRBJ1-4; D perhaps matches TRBD1 (5 bases). This CDR3 contains 11 residues. The germline V gene encodes CDR1 SNHLY and CDR2 FYNNEI.

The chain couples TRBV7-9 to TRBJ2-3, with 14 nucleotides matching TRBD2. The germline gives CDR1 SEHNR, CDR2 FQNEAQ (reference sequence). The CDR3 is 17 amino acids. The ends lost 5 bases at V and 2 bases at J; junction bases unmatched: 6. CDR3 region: CASSPPGLAGVTDTQYF. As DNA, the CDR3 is TGTGCCAGCAGCCCTCCGGGACTAGCGGGGGTCACAGATACGCAGTATTTT.

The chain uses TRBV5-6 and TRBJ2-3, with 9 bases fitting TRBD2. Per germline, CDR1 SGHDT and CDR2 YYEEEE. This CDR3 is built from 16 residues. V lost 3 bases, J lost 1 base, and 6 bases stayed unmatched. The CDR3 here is CASSSAGGPRTDTQYF. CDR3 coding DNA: TGTGCCAGCAGCTCAGCGGGGGGACCACGCACAGATACGCAGTATTTT. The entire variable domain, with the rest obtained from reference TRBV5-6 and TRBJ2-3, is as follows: DAGVTQSPTHLIKTRGQQVTLRCSPKSGHDTVSWYQQALGQGPQFIFQYYEEEERQRGNFPDRFSGHQFPNYSSELNVNALLLGDSALYLCASSSAGGPRTDTQYFGPGTRLTVL.

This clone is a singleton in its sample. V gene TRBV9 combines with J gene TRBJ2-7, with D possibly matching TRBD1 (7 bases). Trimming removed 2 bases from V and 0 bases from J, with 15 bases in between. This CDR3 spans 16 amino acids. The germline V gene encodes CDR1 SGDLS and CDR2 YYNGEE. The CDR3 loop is CASSVGPGGGSYEQYF. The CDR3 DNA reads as TGTGCCAGCAGCGTGGGGCCAGGGGGAGGCTCCTACGAGCAGTACTTC.

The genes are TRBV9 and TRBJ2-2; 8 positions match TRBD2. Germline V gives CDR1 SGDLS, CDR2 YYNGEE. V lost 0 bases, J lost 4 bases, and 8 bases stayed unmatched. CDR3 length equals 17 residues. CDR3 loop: CASSVDPGRGGTGELFF. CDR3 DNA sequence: TGTGCCAGCAGCGTAGACCCAGGCCGGGGGGGCACCGGGGAGCTGTTTTTT.

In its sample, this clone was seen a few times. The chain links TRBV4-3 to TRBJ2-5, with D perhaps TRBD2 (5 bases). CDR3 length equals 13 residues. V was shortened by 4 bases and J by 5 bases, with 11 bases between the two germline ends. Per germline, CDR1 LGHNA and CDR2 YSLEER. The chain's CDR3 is CASSLGLSETQYF. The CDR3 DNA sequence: TGCGCCAGCAGCCTTGGACTGAGTGAGACCCAGTACTTC.

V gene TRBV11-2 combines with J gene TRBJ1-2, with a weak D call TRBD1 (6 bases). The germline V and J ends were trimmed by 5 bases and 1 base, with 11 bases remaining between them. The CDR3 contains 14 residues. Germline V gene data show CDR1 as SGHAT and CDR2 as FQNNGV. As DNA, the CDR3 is TGTGCCAGCAGCAGGGGGGGGCTTAACTATGGCTACACCTTC. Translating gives CASSRGGLNYGYTF.

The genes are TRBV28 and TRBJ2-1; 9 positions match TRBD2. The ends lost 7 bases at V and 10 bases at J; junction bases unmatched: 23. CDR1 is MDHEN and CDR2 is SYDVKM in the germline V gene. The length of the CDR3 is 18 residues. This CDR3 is CASTPEGAGGLLTREQFF. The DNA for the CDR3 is TGTGCCAGCACTCCGGAGGGAGCGGGGGGACTCTTAACCCGGGAGCAGTTCTTC.

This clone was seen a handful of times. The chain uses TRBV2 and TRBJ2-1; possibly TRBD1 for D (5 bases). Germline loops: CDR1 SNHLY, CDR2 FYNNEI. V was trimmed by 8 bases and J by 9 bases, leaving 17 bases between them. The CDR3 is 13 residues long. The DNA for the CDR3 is TGTGCCAGCGGACAAGAAGGTCAGGGTGAGCAGTTCTTC. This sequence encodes CASGQEGQGEQFF. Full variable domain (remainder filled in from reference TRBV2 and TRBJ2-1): EPEVTQTPSHQVTQMGQEVILRCVPISNHLYFYWYRQILGQKVEFLVSFYNNEISEKSEIFDDQFSVERPDGSNFTLKIRSTKLEDSAMYFCASGQEGQGEQFFGPGTRLTVL.

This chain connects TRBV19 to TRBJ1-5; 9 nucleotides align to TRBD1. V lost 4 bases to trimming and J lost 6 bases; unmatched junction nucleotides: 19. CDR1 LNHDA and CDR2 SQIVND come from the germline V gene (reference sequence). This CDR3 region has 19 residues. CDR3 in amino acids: CASSTPRDRESPQSQPQHF. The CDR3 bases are TGTGCCAGTAGTACCCCCCGGGACAGGGAATCCCCTCAATCTCAGCCCCAGCATTTT.

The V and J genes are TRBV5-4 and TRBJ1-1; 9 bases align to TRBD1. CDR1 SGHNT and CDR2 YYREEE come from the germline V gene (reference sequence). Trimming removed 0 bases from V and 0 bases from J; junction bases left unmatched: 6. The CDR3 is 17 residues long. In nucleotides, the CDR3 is TGTGCCAGCAGCTTGGGGACAGGGGAGGCCATGAACACTGAAGCTTTCTTT. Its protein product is CASSLGTGEAMNTEAFF. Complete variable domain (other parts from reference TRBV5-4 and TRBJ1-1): ETGVTQSPTHLIKTRGQQVTLRCSSQSGHNTVSWYQQALGQGPQFIFQYYREEENGRGNFPPRFSGLQFPNYSSELNVNALELDDSALYLCASSLGTGEAMNTEAFFGQGTRLTVV.

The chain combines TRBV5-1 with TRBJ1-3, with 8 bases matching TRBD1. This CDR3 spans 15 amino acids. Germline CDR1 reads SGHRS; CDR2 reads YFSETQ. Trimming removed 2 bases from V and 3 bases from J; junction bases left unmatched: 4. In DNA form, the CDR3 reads TGCGCCAGCAGCTTACCAGGGGGCGTTGGAAACACCATATATTTT. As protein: CASSLPGGVGNTIYF.

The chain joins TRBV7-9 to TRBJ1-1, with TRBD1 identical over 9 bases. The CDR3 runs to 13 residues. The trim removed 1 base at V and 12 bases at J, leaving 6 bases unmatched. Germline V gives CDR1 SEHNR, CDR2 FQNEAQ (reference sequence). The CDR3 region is CASSLGGQGGSFF. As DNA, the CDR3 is TGTGCCAGCAGCTTAGGGGGACAGGGTGGGTCTTTCTTT.

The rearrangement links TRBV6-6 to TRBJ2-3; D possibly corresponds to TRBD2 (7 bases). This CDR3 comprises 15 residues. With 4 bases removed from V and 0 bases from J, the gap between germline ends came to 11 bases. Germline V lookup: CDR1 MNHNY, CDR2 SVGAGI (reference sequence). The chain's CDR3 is CASSSRGRSTDTQYF. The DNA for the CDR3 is TGTGCCAGCAGTTCGCGGGGGCGCAGCACAGATACGCAGTATTTT.

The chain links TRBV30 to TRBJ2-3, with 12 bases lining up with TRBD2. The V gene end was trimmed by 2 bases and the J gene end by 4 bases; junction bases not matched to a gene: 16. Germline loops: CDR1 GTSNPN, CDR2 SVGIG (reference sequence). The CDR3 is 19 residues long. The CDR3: CAWSLLPLAGGGSADTQYF. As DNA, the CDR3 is TGTGCCTGGAGTCTACTCCCACTAGCGGGGGGCGGGAGTGCAGATACGCAGTATTTT.

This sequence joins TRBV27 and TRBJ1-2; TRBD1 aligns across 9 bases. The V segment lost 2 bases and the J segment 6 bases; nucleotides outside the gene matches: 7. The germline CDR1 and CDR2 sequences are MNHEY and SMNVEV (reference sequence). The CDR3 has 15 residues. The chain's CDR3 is CASSLEGQGRHGYTF. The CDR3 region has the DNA TGTGCCAGCAGTTTAGAGGGACAGGGAAGACATGGCTACACCTTC.

The CDR3 protein is CASSGGGGSETQYF. The CDR3 nucleotides read TGTGCCAGCAGTGGAGGGGGGGGGTCGGAGACCCAGTACTTC. The chain couples TRBV6-5 to TRBJ2-5; tentatively, D is TRBD2 (7 bases). The V and J ends lost 5 bases and 5 bases respectively, with 15 bases between them. CDR3 size: 14 residues. Looked up from germline, CDR1 is MNHEY and CDR2 is SVGAGI.

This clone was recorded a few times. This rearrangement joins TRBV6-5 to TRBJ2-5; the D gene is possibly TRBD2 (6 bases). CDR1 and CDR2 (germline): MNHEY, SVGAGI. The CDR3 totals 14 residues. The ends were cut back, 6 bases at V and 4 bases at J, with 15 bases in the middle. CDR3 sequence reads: CASSPTGTLETQYF. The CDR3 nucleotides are TGTGCCAGCAGCCCGACTGGGACTTTAGAGACCCAGTACTTC.

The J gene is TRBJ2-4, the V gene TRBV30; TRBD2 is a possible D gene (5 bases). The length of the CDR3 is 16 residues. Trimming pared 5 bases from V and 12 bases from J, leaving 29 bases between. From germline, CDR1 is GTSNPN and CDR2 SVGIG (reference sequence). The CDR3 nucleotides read TGTGCCTGGCACCCCCCCTGGATGGAGGTCCAGGCCAGTCAGTACTTC. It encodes CAWHPPWMEVQASQYF.

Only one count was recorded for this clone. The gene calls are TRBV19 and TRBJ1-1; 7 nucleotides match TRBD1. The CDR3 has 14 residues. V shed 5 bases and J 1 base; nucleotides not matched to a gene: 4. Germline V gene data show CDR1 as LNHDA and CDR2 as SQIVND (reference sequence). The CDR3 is CASSFGQENTEAFF. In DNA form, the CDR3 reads TGTGCCAGTAGTTTCGGACAGGAGAACACTGAAGCTTTCTTT.